These 11 T cell receptor beta chains were sequenced from one sample in a study of T cell changes during pregnancy in multiple sclerosis. Sequencing used immunoSEQ multiplex PCR; TCRdb keeps in-frame clones, though not all of them. The sample records around 64,000 clones, about nine tenths being singletons. The specimen was CD4+ T cells from peripheral blood mononuclear cells, collected after pregnancy. These receptors all stem from a female donor with multiple sclerosis, enrolled in a pregnancy study.

V is TRBV27 and J is TRBJ2-7; the D gene is possibly TRBD1 (6 bases). Trimming left V 5 bases short and J 7 bases short, with 18 bases between. Germline values: CDR1 MNHEY, CDR2 SMNVEV (reference sequence). The CDR3 length is 14 residues. The CDR3: CASSPRGYGGEQYF. The CDR3 DNA follows: TGTGCCAGCAGTCCCAGGGGCTACGGTGGTGAGCAGTACTTC.

The chain recombines TRBV7-2 with TRBJ1-2; 7 bases map to TRBD1. This CDR3 spans 16 amino acids. Germline assignment: CDR1 SGHTA and CDR2 FQGNSA. V shed 2 bases and J 6 bases; nucleotides not matched to a gene: 12. The CDR3 loop reads CASSLSPDREVDGYTF. CDR3 DNA: TGTGCCAGCAGCTTATCTCCCGACAGGGAGGTTGATGGCTACACCTTC.

CDR3: CASSIQASYNSPLHF. Here the CDR3 DNA reads TGTGCCAGTAGTATCCAGGCCTCCTATAATTCACCCCTCCACTTT. V is TRBV19 and J is TRBJ1-6, with D uncertain. Germline V gene sequence: CDR1 LNHDA, CDR2 SQIVND (reference sequence). The CDR3 has 15 residues. Between the trimmed V and J ends, which lost 3 bases and 0 bases, there was a span of 6 bases.

CDR3 protein: CASRGQGGGNQPQHF. Written as DNA, the CDR3 is TGTGCCAGCAGGGGACAGGGCGGCGGCAATCAGCCCCAGCATTTT. V usage is TRBV6-1 and J usage is TRBJ1-5; TRBD1 agrees at 9 bases. The trim removed 6 bases at V and 2 bases at J, leaving 5 bases unmatched. The V gene's germline CDR1 is MNHNS and CDR2 SASEGT. The CDR3 covers 15 residues.

CDR3 DNA sequence: TGTGCCAGTAGTGCGCACAGGGGTAATCAGCCCCAGCATTTT. This codes for CASSAHRGNQPQHF. The V and J genes are TRBV19 and TRBJ1-5, with 7 bases fitting TRBD1. The CDR3 is 14 amino acids. The germline gives CDR1 LNHDA, CDR2 SQIVND (reference sequence). The V gene end was trimmed by 5 bases and the J gene end by 4 bases; junction bases not matched to a gene: 5.

In DNA, the CDR3 is TGTGCCAGTAGTGACAGGGGACCAACTAATGAAAAACTGTTTTTT. The encoded protein is CASSDRGPTNEKLFF. The rearrangement joins TRBV19 to TRBJ1-4; the match to TRBD1 covers 8 bases. The CDR3 contains 15 residues. V lost 5 bases to trimming and J lost 0 bases; unmatched junction nucleotides: 2. Germline values: CDR1 LNHDA, CDR2 SQIVND (reference sequence).

The chain employs TRBV19 and TRBJ2-7; 11 nucleotides align to TRBD1. CDR3 size: 14 residues. Trimming removed 9 bases from V and 6 bases from J; junction bases left unmatched: 10. CDR1 is LNHDA, CDR2 SQIVND, per germline (reference sequence). The CDR3 coding sequence is TGTGCCAGCAACCCCGGGACAGGGGGTGGCGAGCAGTACTTC. It translates to CASNPGTGGGEQYF.

The chain recombines TRBV7-2 with TRBJ2-1, with D perhaps TRBD2 (5 bases). CDR3 length: 13 residues. In germline, CDR1 is SGHTA, CDR2 FQGNSA. V shed 4 bases and J shed 10 bases, with 14 bases lying between them. The chain's CDR3 is CASSSGLRREQFF. CDR3 nucleotide sequence: TGTGCCAGCAGCTCCGGACTGCGACGGGAGCAGTTCTTC.

This chain uses TRBV2 with TRBJ2-7, with a weak D call TRBD2 (5 bases). The germline CDR1 and CDR2 sequences are SNHLY and FYNNEI. Trimming removed 2 bases from V and 3 bases from J, with 17 bases in between. The CDR3 is 16 amino acids. CDR3 nucleotides: TGTGCCAGCAGTGAACGGGGTCCCCGTTGGGACTACGAGCAGTACTTC. Its protein product is CASSERGPRWDYEQYF.

The genes are TRBV30 and TRBJ2-7, with TRBD2 matching 16 bases. Germline lookup yields CDR1 GTSNPN and CDR2 SVGIG (reference sequence). The CDR3 sequence is 19 residues long. V trimming: 1 base; J trimming: 2 bases; junction bases outside the gene matches: 11. As DNA, the CDR3 is TGTGCCTGGAGTGCCCCCAGCCCGGGACTAGCGGGAGGGCCCTACGAGCAGTACTTC. Translation: CAWSAPSPGLAGGPYEQYF.

This clone was detected a few times. This chain uses TRBV30 with TRBJ1-1; 11 bases agree with TRBD1. The CDR3 extends over 15 amino acids. Trimming cost V 2 bases and J 5 bases; bases outside gene matches: 7. In germline, CDR1 is GTSNPN, CDR2 SVGIG (reference sequence). CDR3 coding DNA: TGTGCCTGGAGTACCCTCGGACAGGGGGCAACTGAAGCTTTCTTT. It codes for CAWSTLGQGATEAFF.